This T cell receptor beta chain was obtained from a study of blood T cell repertoires in COVID-19. As originally analysed: By means of reference gene primer amplification, nucleated cell counts were estimated. Data came from immunoSEQ multiplex PCR; TCRdb stores just in-frame clones and leaves some out. The V and J calls and clone size are taken from that table; D and trimming were inferred from the DNA. The sample yields about 140,000 clones, 84% seen once. Trimming removed 6 bases at V and 2 bases at J, with 15 bases between. The CDR3 loop spans 15 amino acids. The V gene's germline CDR1 is SGHRS and CDR2 YFSETQ.

V is TRBV5-1 and J is TRBJ2-1; possible D gene TRBD1, 6 bases. Sequenced: peripheral blood. The source of this sequence is a woman in her sixties with acute or convalescent COVID-19. DNA of the CDR3: TGCGCCAGCACTGACGGGACACCCGCCTACAATGAGCAGTTCTTC. This sequence encodes CASTDGTPAYNEQFF.